This TCR beta chain stems from a study of blood T cell repertoires in COVID-19. The overall study: There were acute and convalescent COVID-19 samples, and they came from the United States, Italy and Spain. PBMCs, B-cell-depleted T cells, or T cells were the source of the cDNA or gDNA that made up the material.

Germline CDR1 reads MDHEN; CDR2 reads SYDVKM. Trimming cost V 6 bases and J 9 bases, with 15 bases left between them. CDR3 length equals 14 residues. As processed by the authors: Counts of nucleated cells, estimated from reference gene primer amplification, were obtained. The assay was immunoSEQ multiplex PCR, and TCRdb's table has in-frame clones only and misses some. D and trimming come from the DNA, and the V and J calls and clone size come from that table. Here the sample spans more than 95,000 clones, approximately 87% being singletons. This receptor was obtained from a man in his 70s who had recovered from COVID-19. This sequence joins TRBV28 and TRBJ1-6, with D possibly matching TRBD1 (6 bases). Sequencing input: peripheral blood. The CDR3 spells CASSATGWRSPLHF. CDR3 coding DNA: TGTGCCAGCAGCGCCACAGGGTGGCGTTCACCCCTCCACTTT.